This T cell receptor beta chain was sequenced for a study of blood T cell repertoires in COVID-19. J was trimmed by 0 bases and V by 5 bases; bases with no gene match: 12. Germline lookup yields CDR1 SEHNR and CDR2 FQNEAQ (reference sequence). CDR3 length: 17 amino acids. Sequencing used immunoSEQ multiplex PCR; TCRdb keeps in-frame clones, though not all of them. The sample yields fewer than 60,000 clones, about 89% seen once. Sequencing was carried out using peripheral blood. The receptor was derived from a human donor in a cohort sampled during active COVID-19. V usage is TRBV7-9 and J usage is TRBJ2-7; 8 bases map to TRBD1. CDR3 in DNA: TGTGCCAGCAGCCCGGAACTCAGACAGGGGATCTCCTACGAGCAGTACTTC. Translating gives CASSPELRQGISYEQYF.